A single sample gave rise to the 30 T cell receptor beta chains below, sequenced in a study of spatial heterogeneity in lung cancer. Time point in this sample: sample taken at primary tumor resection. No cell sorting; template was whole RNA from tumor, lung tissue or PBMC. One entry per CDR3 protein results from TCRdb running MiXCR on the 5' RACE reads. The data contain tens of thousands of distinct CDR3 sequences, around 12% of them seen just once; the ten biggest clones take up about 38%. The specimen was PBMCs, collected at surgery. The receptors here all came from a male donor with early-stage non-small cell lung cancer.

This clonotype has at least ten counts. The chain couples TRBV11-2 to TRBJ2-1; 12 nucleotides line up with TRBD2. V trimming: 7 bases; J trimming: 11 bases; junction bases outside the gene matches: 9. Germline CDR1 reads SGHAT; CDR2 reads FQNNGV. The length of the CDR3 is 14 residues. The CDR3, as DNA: TGTGCCAGCACCACGGGACTAGCGGGCAGTAAGCAGTTCTTC. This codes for CASTTGLAGSKQFF.

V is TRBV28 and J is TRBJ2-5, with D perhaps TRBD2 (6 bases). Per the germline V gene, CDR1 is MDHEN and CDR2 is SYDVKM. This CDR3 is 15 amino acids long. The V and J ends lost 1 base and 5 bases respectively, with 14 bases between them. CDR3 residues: CASSLFGSRRETQYF. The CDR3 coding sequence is TGTGCCAGCAGTTTATTCGGGAGCCGCCGGGAGACCCAGTACTTC.

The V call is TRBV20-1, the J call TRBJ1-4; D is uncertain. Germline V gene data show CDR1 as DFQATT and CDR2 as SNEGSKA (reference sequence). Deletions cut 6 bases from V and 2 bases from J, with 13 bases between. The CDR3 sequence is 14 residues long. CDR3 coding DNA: TGCAGTGCCCCGCGGATGAGGACTAATGAAAAACTGTTTTTT. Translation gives CSAPRMRTNEKLFF.

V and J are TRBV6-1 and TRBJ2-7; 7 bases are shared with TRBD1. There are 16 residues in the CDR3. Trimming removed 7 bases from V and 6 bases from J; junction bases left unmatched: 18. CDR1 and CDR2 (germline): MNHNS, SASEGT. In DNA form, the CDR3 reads TGTGCCAGCATAAGAATATCGACAGGGAGCGTTAGCGAGCAGTACTTC. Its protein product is CASIRISTGSVSEQYF.

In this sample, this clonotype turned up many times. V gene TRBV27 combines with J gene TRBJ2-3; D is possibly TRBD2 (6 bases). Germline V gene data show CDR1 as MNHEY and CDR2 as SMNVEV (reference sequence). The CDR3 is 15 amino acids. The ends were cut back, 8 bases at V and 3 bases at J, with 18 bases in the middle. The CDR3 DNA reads TGTGCCAGCGGGCGGGATCGAGGATTAACAGATACGCAGTATTTT. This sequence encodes CASGRDRGLTDTQYF.

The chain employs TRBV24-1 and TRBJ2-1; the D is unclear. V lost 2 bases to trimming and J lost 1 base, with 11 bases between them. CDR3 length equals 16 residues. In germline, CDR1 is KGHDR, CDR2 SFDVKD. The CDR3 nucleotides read TGTGCCACCAGTGATTCTGGCGGCAGTTCCTACAATGAGCAGTTCTTC. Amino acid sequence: CATSDSGGSSYNEQFF.

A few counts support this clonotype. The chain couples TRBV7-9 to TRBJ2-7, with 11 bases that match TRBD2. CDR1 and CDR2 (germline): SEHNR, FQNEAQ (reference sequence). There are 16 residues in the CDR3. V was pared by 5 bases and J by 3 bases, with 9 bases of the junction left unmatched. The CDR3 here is CASSPLGTSGHYEQYF. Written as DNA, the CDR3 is TGTGCCAGCAGCCCCCTAGGGACTAGCGGACACTACGAGCAGTACTTC.

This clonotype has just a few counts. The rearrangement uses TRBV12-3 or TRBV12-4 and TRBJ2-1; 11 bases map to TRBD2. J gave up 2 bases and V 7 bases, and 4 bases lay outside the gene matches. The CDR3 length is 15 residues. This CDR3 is CASTPTSGTYNEQFF. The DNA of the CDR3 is TGTGCCAGCACGCCGACTAGCGGGACCTACAATGAGCAGTTCTTC.

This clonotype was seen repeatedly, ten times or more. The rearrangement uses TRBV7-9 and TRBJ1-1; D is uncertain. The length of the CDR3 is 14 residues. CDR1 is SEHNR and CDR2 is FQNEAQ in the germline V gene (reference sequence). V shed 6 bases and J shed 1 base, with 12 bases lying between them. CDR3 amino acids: CASSREAGNTEAFF. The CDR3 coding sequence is TGTGCCAGCAGTCGTGAGGCGGGGAACACTGAAGCTTTCTTT.

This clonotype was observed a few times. CDR3 in amino acids: CATAEVSSTDTQYF. The CDR3 bases are TGTGCCACCGCGGAGGTCTCTAGCACAGATACGCAGTATTTT. The chain recombines TRBV7-2 with TRBJ2-3; TRBD2 is a possible D gene (5 bases). Germline V lookup: CDR1 SGHTA, CDR2 FQGNSA. The CDR3 has 14 amino acids. Deletions cut 10 bases from V and 0 bases from J, with 14 bases between.

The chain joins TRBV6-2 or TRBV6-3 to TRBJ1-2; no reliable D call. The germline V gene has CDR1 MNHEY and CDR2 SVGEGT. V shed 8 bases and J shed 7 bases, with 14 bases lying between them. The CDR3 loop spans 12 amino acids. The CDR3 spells CASSAGRGGYTF. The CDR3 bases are TGTGCCAGCTCCGCCGGGCGCGGTGGCTACACCTTC.

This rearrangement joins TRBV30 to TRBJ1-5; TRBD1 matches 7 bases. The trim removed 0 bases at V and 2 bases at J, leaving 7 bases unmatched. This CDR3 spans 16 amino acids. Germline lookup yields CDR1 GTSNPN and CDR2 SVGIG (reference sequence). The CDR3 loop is CAWSVRSGTGNQPQHF. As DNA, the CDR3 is TGTGCCTGGAGTGTACGATCAGGGACAGGCAATCAGCCCCAGCATTTT.

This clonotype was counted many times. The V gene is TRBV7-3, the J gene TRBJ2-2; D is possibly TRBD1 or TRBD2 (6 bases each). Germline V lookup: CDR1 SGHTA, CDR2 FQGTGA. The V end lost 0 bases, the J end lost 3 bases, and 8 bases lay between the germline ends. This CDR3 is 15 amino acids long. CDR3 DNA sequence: TGTGCCAGCAGCTTAACCGGGGGCGACACCGGGGAGCTGTTTTTT. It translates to CASSLTGGDTGELFF.

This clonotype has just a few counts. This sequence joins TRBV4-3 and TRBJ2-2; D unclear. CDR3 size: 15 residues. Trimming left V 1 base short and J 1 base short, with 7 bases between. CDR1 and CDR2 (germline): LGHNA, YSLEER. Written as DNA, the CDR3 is TGCGCCAGCAGCCAAGTCCGAGGGAACACCGGGGAGCTGTTTTTT. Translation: CASSQVRGNTGELFF.

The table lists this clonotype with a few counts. CDR3 sequence reads: CASSPPSGRADYNEQFF. The CDR3 DNA reads as TGTGCCAGCAGTCCCCCTAGCGGGAGGGCCGACTACAATGAGCAGTTCTTC. The chain is built from TRBV28 and TRBJ2-1, with 12 nucleotides matching TRBD2. Germline CDR1 MDHEN, CDR2 SYDVKM. V gave up 5 bases and J gave up 3 bases; unmatched junction bases: 8. This CDR3 spans 17 amino acids.

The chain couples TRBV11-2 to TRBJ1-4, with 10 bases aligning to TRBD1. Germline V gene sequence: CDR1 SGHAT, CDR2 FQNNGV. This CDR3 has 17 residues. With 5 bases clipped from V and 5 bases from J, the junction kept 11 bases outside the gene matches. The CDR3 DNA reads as TGTGCCAGCAGCGCCACCGGGACAGGGGTTGAGAATGAAAAACTGTTTTTT. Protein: CASSATGTGVENEKLFF.

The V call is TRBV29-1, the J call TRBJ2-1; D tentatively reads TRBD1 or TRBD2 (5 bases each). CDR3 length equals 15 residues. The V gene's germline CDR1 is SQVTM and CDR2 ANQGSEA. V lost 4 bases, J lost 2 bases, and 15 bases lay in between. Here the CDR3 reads CSVVPARGPYNEQFF. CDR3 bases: TGCAGCGTTGTCCCAGCCCGGGGCCCCTACAATGAGCAGTTCTTC.

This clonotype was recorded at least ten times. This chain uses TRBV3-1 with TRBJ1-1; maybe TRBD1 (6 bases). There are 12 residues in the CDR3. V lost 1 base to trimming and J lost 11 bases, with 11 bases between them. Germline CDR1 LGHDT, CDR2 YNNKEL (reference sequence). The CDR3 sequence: CASSQAGAVAFF. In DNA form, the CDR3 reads TGTGCCAGCAGCCAAGCGGGGGCTGTCGCTTTCTTT. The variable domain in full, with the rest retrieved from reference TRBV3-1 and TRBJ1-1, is DTAVSQTPKYLVTQMGNDKSIKCEQNLGHDTMYWYKQDSKKFLKIMFSYNNKELIINETVPNRFSPKSPDKAHLNLHINSLELGDSAVYFCASSQAGAVAFFGQGTRLTVV.

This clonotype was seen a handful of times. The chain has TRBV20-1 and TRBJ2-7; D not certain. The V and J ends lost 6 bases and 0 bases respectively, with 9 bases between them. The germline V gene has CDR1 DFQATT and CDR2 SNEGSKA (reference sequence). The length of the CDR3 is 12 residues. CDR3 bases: TGCAGTGCCCTCAGAAGCTCCTACGAGCAGTACTTC. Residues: CSALRSSYEQYF.

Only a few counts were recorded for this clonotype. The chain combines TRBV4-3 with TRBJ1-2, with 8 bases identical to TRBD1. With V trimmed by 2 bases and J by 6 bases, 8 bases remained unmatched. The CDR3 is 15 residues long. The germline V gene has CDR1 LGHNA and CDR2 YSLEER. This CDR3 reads CASSQFRTGLHGYTF. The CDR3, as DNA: TGCGCCAGCAGCCAATTCCGGACAGGGCTTCATGGCTACACCTTC.

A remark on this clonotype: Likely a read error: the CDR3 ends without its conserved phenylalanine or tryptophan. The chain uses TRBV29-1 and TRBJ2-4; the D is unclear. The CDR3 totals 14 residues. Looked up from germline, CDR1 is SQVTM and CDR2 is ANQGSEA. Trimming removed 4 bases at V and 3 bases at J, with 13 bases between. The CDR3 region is CSVVWARVKNIQYS. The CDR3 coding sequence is TGCAGCGTTGTATGGGCTAGGGTCAAAAACATTCAGTACTCC.

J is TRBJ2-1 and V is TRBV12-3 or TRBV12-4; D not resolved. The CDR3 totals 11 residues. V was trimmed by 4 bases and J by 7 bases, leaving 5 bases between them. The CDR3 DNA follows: TGTGCCAGCAGTTATAGGAATGAGCAGTTCTTC. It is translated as CASSYRNEQFF.

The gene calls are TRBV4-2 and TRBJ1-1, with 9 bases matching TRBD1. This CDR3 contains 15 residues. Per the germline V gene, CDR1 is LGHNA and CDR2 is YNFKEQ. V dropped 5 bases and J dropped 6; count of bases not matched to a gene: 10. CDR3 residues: CASSYSGTGSAEAFF. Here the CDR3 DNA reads TGTGCCAGCAGCTATTCCGGGACAGGGAGCGCTGAAGCTTTCTTT.

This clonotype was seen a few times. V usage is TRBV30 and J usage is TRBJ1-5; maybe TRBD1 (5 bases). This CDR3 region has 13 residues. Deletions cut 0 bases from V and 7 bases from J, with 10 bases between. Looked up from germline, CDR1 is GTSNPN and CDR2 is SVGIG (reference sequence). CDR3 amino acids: CAWSVQRDQPQHF. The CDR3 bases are TGTGCCTGGAGTGTACAGCGGGACCAGCCCCAGCATTTT.

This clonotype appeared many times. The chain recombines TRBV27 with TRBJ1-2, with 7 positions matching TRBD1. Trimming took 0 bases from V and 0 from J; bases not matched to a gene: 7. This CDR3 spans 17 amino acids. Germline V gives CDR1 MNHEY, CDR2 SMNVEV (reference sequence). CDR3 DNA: TGTGCCAGCAGTTTATCGATAAGGGACAGAACTAACTATGGCTACACCTTC. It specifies CASSLSIRDRTNYGYTF.

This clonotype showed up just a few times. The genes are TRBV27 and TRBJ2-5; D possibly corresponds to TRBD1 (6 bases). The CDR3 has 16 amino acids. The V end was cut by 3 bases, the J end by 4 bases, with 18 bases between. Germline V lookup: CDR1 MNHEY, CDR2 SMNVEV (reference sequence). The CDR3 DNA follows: TGTGCCAGCAGTTTGTCCCGGGACACCGCCCGAGAGACCCAGTACTTC. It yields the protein CASSLSRDTARETQYF.

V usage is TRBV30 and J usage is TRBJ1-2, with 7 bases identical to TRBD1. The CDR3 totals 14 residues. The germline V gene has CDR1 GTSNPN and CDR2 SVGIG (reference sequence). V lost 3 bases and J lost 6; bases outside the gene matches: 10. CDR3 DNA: TGTGCCTGGAGCCGACAGGGCAAAGCGAATGGCTACACCTTC. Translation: CAWSRQGKANGYTF.

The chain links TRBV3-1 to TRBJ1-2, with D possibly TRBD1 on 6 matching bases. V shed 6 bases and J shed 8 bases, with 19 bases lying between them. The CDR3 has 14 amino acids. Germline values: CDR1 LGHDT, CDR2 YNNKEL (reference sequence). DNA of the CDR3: TGTGCCAGCAGTCATGACGGACAGTCGGGCGGCTACACCTTC. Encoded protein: CASSHDGQSGGYTF.

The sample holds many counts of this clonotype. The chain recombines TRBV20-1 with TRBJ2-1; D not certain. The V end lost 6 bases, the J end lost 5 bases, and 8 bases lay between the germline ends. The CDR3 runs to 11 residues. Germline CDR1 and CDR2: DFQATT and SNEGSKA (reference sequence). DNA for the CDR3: TGCAGTGCAAAGGGTAACAATGAGCAGTTCTTC. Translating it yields CSAKGNNEQFF.

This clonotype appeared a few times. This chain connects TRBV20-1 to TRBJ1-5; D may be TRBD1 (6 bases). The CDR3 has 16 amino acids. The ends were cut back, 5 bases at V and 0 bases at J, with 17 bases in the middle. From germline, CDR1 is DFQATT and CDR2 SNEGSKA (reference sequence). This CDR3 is CSALRGGGPSNQPQHF. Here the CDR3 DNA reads TGCAGTGCTCTACGCGGGGGGGGCCCTAGCAATCAGCCCCAGCATTTT.